The 17 T cell receptor beta chains below were found in one sample sequenced in a study of cytomegalovirus exposure and HLA in healthy donors (dated by TCRdb to the late 2010s). Receptors were amplified or captured by the immunoSEQ multiplex PCR assay. For the multiplex PCR, a mixture combining 60 forward primers for TCR Vbeta segments and 13 reverse primers for TCR Jbeta segments was used. TCRdb obtained this table from immuneACCESS and retained in-frame rearrangements with V and J assigned. These tables miss some clones; where compared with another copy, unresolved V genes account for less than half of the shortfall, and the remainder is unexplained. In all, the sample holds 100,000 to 150,000 clones, and approximately 64% of those were seen once. The top ten clonotypes cover 2.4% of the sample. Sequences were obtained from PBMCs. The source of these receptors is a middle-aged woman in good health and CMV-seronegative.

V and J are TRBV27 and TRBJ1-3; unclear D gene. The V gene's germline CDR1 is MNHEY and CDR2 SMNVEV (reference sequence). Trimming took 0 bases from V and 3 from J, leaving 9 bases between them. The CDR3 runs to 15 residues. CDR3 protein: CASSLSSGIGNTIYF. DNA of the CDR3: TGTGCCAGCAGTTTATCGTCAGGCATTGGAAACACCATATATTTT.

The sample holds a few counts of this clone. The V call is TRBV4-1, the J call TRBJ1-1; no definite D call. CDR3 length: 14 amino acids. V lost 4 bases to trimming and J lost 1 base, with 10 bases between them. Germline-derived CDR1 and CDR2 are MGHRA and YSYEKL. The CDR3 coding sequence is TGCGCCAGCAGCCCAGGAGGCGGGAACACTGAAGCTTTCTTT. Its protein is CASSPGGGNTEAFF.

For this clone: The same CDR3 can be traced to other DNA sequences in this sample. V gene TRBV15 combines with J gene TRBJ1-1, with unresolved D. Germline CDR1 is LNHNV and CDR2 is YYDKDF (reference sequence). The CDR3 consists of 14 residues. The V and J ends lost 1 base and 0 bases respectively, with 6 bases between them. DNA for the CDR3: TGTGCCACCAGCAGAGGGGCCTTGAACACTGAAGCTTTCTTT. This codes for CATSRGALNTEAFF.

This rearrangement joins TRBV29-1 to TRBJ1-2; 7 nucleotides match TRBD1. This CDR3 region has 11 residues. Germline V CDR1 and CDR2: SQVTM, ANQGSEA. V lost 8 bases, J lost 7 bases, and 7 bases stayed unmatched. In DNA, the CDR3 is TGCAGCTCGACAGGGAGCACTGGCTACACCTTC. This translates into CSSTGSTGYTF.

This clone was seen a few times. The chain links TRBV4-2 to TRBJ2-2, with 7 bases matching TRBD2. Germline V lookup: CDR1 LGHNA, CDR2 YNFKEQ. The CDR3 is made up of 15 amino acids. V shed 0 bases, J shed 7 bases, and the junction held 5 bases outside the gene matches. This chain's CDR3 is CASSQDAQRGGELFF. CDR3 nucleotides: TGTGCCAGCAGCCAAGATGCACAGCGGGGCGGGGAGCTGTTTTTT.

V gene TRBV9 combines with J gene TRBJ2-7, with D perhaps matching TRBD1 (6 bases). Trimming cost V 4 bases and J 5 bases, with 10 bases left between them. This CDR3 is built from 12 residues. Germline V gives CDR1 SGDLS, CDR2 YYNGEE. The CDR3 region is CASSPDSHEQYF. Written as DNA, the CDR3 is TGTGCCAGCAGCCCGGACAGCCACGAGCAGTACTTC.

The chain is built from TRBV9 and TRBJ2-1; 10 bases map to TRBD2. There are 15 residues in the CDR3. The germline CDR1 and CDR2 sequences are SGDLS and YYNGEE. Trimming took 2 bases from V and 7 from J; bases not matched to a gene: 6. CDR3 sequence (DNA): TGTGCCAGCAGCGTCAGCGGGGGGGAAGGTAATGAGCAGTTCTTC. Translating gives CASSVSGGEGNEQFF.

This sequence joins TRBV5-4 and TRBJ1-2; possible D gene TRBD1, 5 bases. Deletions cut 0 bases from V and 3 bases from J, with 24 bases between. The CDR3 consists of 19 residues. The germline gives CDR1 SGHNT, CDR2 YYREEE (reference sequence). CDR3 in amino acids: CASSLADTWGTALDYGYTF. The CDR3 DNA follows: TGTGCCAGCAGCTTGGCCGATACATGGGGCACCGCTTTGGACTATGGCTACACCTTC.

This clone was observed a few times. The chain links TRBV28 to TRBJ1-1; weak D call: TRBD1 (6 bases). V gave up 4 bases and J gave up 0 bases, with 12 bases separating them. The CDR3 is made up of 15 amino acids. CDR1 MDHEN and CDR2 SYDVKM come from the germline V gene. CDR3 DNA: TGTGCCAGCAGTTACCGGACAGTATTGAACACTGAAGCTTTCTTT. Translation gives CASSYRTVLNTEAFF.

In its sample, this clone was seen a few times. V usage is TRBV14 and J usage is TRBJ1-1; 7 nucleotides line up with TRBD1. CDR3 size: 15 residues. V shed 4 bases, J shed 5 bases, and the junction held 10 bases outside the gene matches. CDR1 is SGHDN and CDR2 is FVKESK in the germline V gene. The CDR3: CASSRGQSGETEAFF. In DNA form, the CDR3 reads TGTGCCAGCAGCCGGGGACAGTCTGGTGAAACTGAAGCTTTCTTT.

In its sample, this clone was seen a few times. This chain links TRBV28 with TRBJ1-1; D is possibly TRBD1 (6 bases). With 11 bases removed from V and 1 base from J, the gap between germline ends came to 11 bases. There are 12 residues in the CDR3. From germline, CDR1 is MDHEN and CDR2 SYDVKM. The CDR3 DNA sequence: TGTGCCTTTCAGGGGCCGAACACTGAAGCTTTCTTT. Translating it yields CAFQGPNTEAFF.

The J gene is TRBJ1-2, the V gene TRBV5-1; 7 bases align to TRBD1. Germline loops: CDR1 SGHRS, CDR2 YFSETQ. The V gene end was trimmed by 7 bases and the J gene end by 8 bases; junction bases not matched to a gene: 14. The CDR3 spans 14 residues. The CDR3 here is CASRASTGTEGYTF. DNA for the CDR3: TGCGCCAGCCGCGCTTCGACAGGGACGGAAGGCTACACCTTC. The full variable domain, rest sourced from reference TRBV5-1 and TRBJ1-2, is KAGVTQTPRYLIKTRGQQVTLSCSPISGHRSVSWYQQTPGQGLQFLFEYFSETQRNKGNFPGRFSGRQFSNSRSEMNVSTLELGDSALYLCASRASTGTEGYTFGSGTRLTVV.

This chain joins TRBV30 and TRBJ1-2; 10 positions agree with TRBD1. Germline values: CDR1 GTSNPN, CDR2 SVGIG (reference sequence). This CDR3 region has 12 residues. The J segment lost 4 bases and the V segment lost 7 bases, leaving 3 bases of the junction unmatched. CDR3 residues: CASTGGSYGYTF. CDR3 bases: TGTGCCTCGACAGGGGGCAGCTATGGCTACACCTTC. Full variable domain (remainder filled in from reference TRBV30 and TRBJ1-2): SQTIHQWPATLVQPVGSPLSLECTVEGTSNPNLYWYRQAAGRGLQLLFYSVGIGQISSEVPQNLSASRPQDRQFILSSKKLLLSDSGFYLCASTGGSYGYTFGSGTRLTVV.

The rearrangement uses TRBV6-5 and TRBJ2-7; 11 bases align to TRBD1. J lost 2 bases, V lost 4 bases, and 1 base had no gene match. The germline CDR1 and CDR2 sequences are MNHEY and SVGAGI. The CDR3 is 14 amino acids. The CDR3 DNA sequence: TGTGCCAGCAGTTCGGGACAGGGGGCCTACGAGCAGTACTTC. Translating gives CASSSGQGAYEQYF.

The chain recombines TRBV4-1 with TRBJ2-1; 7 bases are a match to TRBD1. This CDR3 is 16 amino acids long. CDR1 MGHRA and CDR2 YSYEKL come from the germline V gene. V trimming: 5 bases; J trimming: 7 bases; junction bases outside the gene matches: 14. As DNA, the CDR3 is TGCGCCAGCAGCTCTCAAACAGGGGAGATTGGGAATGAGCAGTTCTTC. Translated: CASSSQTGEIGNEQFF.

The V and J genes are TRBV13 and TRBJ2-1; the D gene is possibly TRBD1 (6 bases). The CDR3 contains 12 residues. Trimming removed 1 base at V and 10 bases at J, with 8 bases between. The germline gives CDR1 PRHDT, CDR2 FYEKMQ (reference sequence). The CDR3 DNA sequence: TGTGCCAGCAGCTTAGACAGGGCGGAGCAGTTCTTC. This codes for CASSLDRAEQFF.

In nucleotides, the CDR3 is TGTGCCAGCAGGCCCGGCGGCCACGAGCAGTACTTC. Its protein is CASRPGGHEQYF. The chain employs TRBV6-6 and TRBJ2-7; no definite D call. Germline V CDR1 and CDR2: MNHNY, SVGAGI (reference sequence). There are 12 residues in the CDR3. V lost 6 bases and J 5 bases, leaving 11 bases between the germline ends.